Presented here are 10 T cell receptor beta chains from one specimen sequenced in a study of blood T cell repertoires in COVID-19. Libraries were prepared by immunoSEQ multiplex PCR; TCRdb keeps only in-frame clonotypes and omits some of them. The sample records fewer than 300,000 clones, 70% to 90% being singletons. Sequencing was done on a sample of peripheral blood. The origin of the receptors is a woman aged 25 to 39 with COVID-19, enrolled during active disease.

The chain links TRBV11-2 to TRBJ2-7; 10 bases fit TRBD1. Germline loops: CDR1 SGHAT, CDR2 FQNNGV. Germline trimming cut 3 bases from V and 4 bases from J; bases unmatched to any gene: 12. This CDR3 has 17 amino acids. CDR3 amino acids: CASSFSGTGVRGYEQYF. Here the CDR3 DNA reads TGTGCCAGCAGCTTTTCCGGGACAGGGGTTCGAGGTTACGAGCAGTACTTC.

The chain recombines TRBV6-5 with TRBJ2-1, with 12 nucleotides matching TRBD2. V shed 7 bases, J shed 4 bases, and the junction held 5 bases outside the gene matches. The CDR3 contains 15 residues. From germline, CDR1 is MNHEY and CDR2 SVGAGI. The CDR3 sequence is CASTTSGGSYNEQFF. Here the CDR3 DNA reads TGTGCCAGCACTACTAGCGGGGGGTCGTACAATGAGCAGTTCTTC.

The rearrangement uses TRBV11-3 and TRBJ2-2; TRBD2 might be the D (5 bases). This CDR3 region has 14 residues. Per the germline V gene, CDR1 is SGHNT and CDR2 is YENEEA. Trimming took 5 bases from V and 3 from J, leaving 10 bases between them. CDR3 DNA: TGTGCCAGCAGCGGGAGACTATACACCGGGGAGCTGTTTTTT. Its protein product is CASSGRLYTGELFF.

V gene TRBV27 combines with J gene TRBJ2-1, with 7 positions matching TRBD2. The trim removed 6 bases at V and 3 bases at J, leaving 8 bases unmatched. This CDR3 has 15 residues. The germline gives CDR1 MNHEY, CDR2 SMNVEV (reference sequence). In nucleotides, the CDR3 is TGTGCCAGCAGGATAACCGGGACTAACTACAATGAGCAGTTCTTC. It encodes CASRITGTNYNEQFF.

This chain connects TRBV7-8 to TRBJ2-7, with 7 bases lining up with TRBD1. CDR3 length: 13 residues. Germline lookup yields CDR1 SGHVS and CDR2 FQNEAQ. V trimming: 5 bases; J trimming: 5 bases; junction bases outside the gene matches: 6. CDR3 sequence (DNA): TGTGCCAGCAGCCGGACAGGCGGGCACGAGCAGTACTTC. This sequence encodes CASSRTGGHEQYF.

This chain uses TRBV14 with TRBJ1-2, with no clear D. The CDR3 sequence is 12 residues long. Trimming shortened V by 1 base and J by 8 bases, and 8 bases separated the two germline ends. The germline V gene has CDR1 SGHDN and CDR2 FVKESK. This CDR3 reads CASSQGLGGYTF. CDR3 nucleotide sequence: TGTGCCAGCAGCCAAGGGCTAGGAGGCTACACCTTC.

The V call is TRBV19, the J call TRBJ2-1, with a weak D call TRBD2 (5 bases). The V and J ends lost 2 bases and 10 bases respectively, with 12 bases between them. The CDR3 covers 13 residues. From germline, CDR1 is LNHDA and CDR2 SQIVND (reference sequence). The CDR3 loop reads CASSIRVGKEQFF. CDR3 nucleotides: TGTGCCAGTAGTATACGCGTCGGGAAAGAGCAGTTCTTC.

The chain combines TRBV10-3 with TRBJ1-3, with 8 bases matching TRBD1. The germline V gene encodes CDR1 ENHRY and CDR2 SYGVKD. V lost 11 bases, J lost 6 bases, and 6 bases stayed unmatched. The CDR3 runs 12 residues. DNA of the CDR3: TGTGCCGGACAGGGCGACCAAAACACCATATATTTT. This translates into CAGQGDQNTIYF.

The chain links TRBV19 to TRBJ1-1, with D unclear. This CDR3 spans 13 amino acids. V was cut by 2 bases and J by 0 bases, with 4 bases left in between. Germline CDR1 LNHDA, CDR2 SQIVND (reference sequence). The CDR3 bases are TGTGCCAGTAGTATACTACTGAACACTGAAGCTTTCTTT. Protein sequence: CASSILLNTEAFF.

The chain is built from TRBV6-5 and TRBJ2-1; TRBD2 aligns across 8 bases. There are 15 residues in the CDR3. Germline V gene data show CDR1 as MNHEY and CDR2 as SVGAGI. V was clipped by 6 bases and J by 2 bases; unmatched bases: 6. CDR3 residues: CASRAGTRAYNEQFF. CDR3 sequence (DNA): TGTGCCAGCAGGGCCGGGACTAGGGCCTACAATGAGCAGTTCTTC.